The clone carrying this TCR beta chain was picked up a small number of times. Its antigen is not identified. This entry comes from a study of cytomegalovirus exposure and HLA in healthy donors. With 5 bases clipped from V and 7 bases from J, the junction kept 5 bases outside the gene matches. The germline V gene has CDR1 SEHNR and CDR2 FQNEAQ (reference sequence). The CDR3 extends over 14 amino acids. Study-wide points: Earlier analysis looked at TCR beta V segments, and most were productive about 87% or about 30% of the time. A later analysis found TCR association rates differed by HLA locus, highest for DRB1 and lowest for HLA-C.

Researchers ran the PCR with 60 Vbeta and 13 Jbeta primers. Profiling relied on immunoSEQ multiplex PCR, and the TCRdb table lists in-frame clones only, not all of them. Among some 120,000 clones listed, 65% to 80% were seen once. The sequencing input was PBMCs. This rearrangement joins TRBV7-9 to TRBJ1-6, with TRBD1 matching over 7 bases. The receptor was isolated from a man between 40 and 49 years old in good health and CMV-seropositive. CDR3 sequence reads: CASSHGQENSPLHF. CDR3 DNA: TGTGCCAGCAGCCACGGACAGGAAAATTCACCCCTCCACTTT.